Listed below are T cell receptor beta chains from one sample, sequenced in a study of CD4 T cells in relation to SARS-CoV-2 and coronaviruses. These receptors' targets are unknown. Sequenced by immunoSEQ multiplex PCR; TCRdb stores in-frame clones only, minus some. The repertoire holds about 35,000 clones, just under 85% seen once, with approximately 6.3% in the top ten. Specimen: naive CD4+ T cells from PBMCs, cultured in vitro. Receptors were obtained from an adult with COVID-19. CDR3s include the opening cysteine and the closing phenylalanine or tryptophan. Each record gives: J gene, clone size, V gene, D gene, CDR3 DNA, CDR3 protein. The D gene is left open where the match is weak. Size tells how often a clone was seen (once, few, many) or the class of an expanded clone, and some rows leave it out.

TRBJ2-1 | . | TRBV7-6 | TRBD2 | TGTGCCAGCAGCTTAGTAGATAGCGGGAGCAATGAGCAGTTCTTC | CASSLVDSGSNEQFF
TRBJ2-1 | . | TRBV5-1 | TRBD2 | TGCGCCAGCAGCTCATCTAGCGGGATGAGGGACAATGAGCAGTTCTTC | CASSSSSGMRDNEQFF
TRBJ2-7 | . | TRBV7-8 | . | TGTGCCAGCAGTTTCGGGGAGACCTACGAGCAGTACTTC | CASSFGETYEQYF
TRBJ2-2 | . | TRBV5-1 | TRBD1 | TGCGCCAGCAGCTTGAGACAGGGGGGTGCCGGGGAGCTGTTTTTT | CASSLRQGGAGELFF
TRBJ2-3 | . | TRBV6-2/TRBV6-3 | . | TGTGCCAGCAGTCCGGCACGAGGTCCGGATACGCAGTATTTT | CASSPARGPDTQYF
TRBJ2-1 | . | TRBV5-1 | . | TGCGCCAGCAGCTTGGTTGTGGGGAATGAGCAGTTCTTC | CASSLVVGNEQFF
TRBJ2-5 | . | TRBV18 | TRBD1 | TGTGCCAGCTCACCGACGACAGGGGCGAAAGAGACCCAGTACTTC | CASSPTTGAKETQYF
TRBJ2-1 | . | TRBV5-1 | TRBD1 | TGCGCCAGCAGCTTGTGGTCCGGGACAGACAATGAGCAGTTCTTC | CASSLWSGTDNEQFF
TRBJ1-1 | . | TRBV9 | . | TGTGCCAGCAGCGTAGCTCCCGGGAACACTGAAGCTTTCTTT | CASSVAPGNTEAFF
TRBJ2-1 | . | TRBV3-1/TRBV3-2 | . | TGTGCCAGCAGCCCTTCGTGGCGGCAAACCTCCTACAATGAGCAGTTCTTC | CASSPSWRQTSYNEQFF
TRBJ1-2 | . | TRBV6-2/TRBV6-3 | TRBD1 | TGTGCCAGCAGTGTACAGGGGGCCTATGGCTACACCTTC | CASSVQGAYGYTF
TRBJ2-2 | . | TRBV11-2 | TRBD2 | TGTGCCAGCGGAGGGGGGACTAGCGGGTCTGGGGGAGAGCTGTTTTTT | CASGGGTSGSGGELFF
TRBJ1-5 | . | TRBV18 | . | TGTGCCAGCTCACCAACGGACGGAGACAATCAGCCCCAGCATTTT | CASSPTDGDNQPQHF
TRBJ1-1 | few | TRBV7-9 | . | TGTGCCAGCAGCTTAGGTCTTTACACTGAAGCTTTCTTT | CASSLGLYTEAFF
TRBJ2-7 | . | TRBV5-5 | . | TGTGCCAGCAGCTTGGTACTCATGAACACCGAGCAGTACTTC | CASSLVLMNTEQYF
TRBJ1-1 | once | TRBV6-1 | . | TGTGCCAGCAGTGAAGCCCGGTTGACTGAAGCTTTCTTT | CASSEARLTEAFF
TRBJ1-1 | . | TRBV28 | . | TGTGCCAGCAGCCTAAAAGAAGCTTTCTTT | CASSLKEAFF
TRBJ2-2 | few | TRBV6-6 | TRBD2 | TGTGCCAGCAGTTACGGGAGCGGGAGGGGCACCGGGGAGCTGTTTTTT | CASSYGSGRGTGELFF
TRBJ1-4 | few | TRBV25-1 | . | TGTGCCAGCAGTGAATATACGGGGGTACTGTTTTTT | CASSEYTGVLFF
TRBJ1-5 | . | TRBV6-5 | . | TGTGCCAGCAGTAGGGGGGGTAGCAATCAGCCCCAGCATTTT | CASSRGGSNQPQHF
TRBJ2-1 | . | TRBV3-1/TRBV3-2 | TRBD2 | TGTGCCAGCAGCCATGGCGGGAGCTCCTACAATGAGCAGTTCTTC | CASSHGGSSYNEQFF
TRBJ2-7 | . | TRBV10-2 | TRBD1 | TGCGCCAGCAGGAAGCTACCGGGACAGGGACGCTCCTACGAGCAGTACTTC | CASRKLPGQGRSYEQYF
TRBJ1-2 | . | TRBV28 | . | TGTGCCAGCAGTTTTAGGGCAGGCCCTAACTATGGCTACACCTTC | CASSFRAGPNYGYTF
TRBJ2-7 | . | TRBV19 | . | TGTGCCAGTAGGGCCACCTGGCGCTCCTACGAGCAGTACTTC | CASRATWRSYEQYF
TRBJ2-6 | once | TRBV11-3 | . | TGTGCCAGCAGCTTAGGCGCGGGGACCCCCAACCCCGGGGCCAACGTCCTGACTTTC | CASSLGAGTPNPGANVLTF
TRBJ2-3 | . | TRBV4-2 | TRBD2 | TGTGCCAGCAGCCAAGACACACTAGCGGGGAAAAGTGGTGATACGCAGTATTTT | CASSQDTLAGKSGDTQYF
TRBJ2-2 | . | TRBV7-9 | TRBD2 | TGTGCCAGCAGCGCAACCTTCCGTCTAGCGGGGAACACCGGGGAGCTGTTTTTT | CASSATFRLAGNTGELFF